These 25 T cell receptor beta chains originate from one sample sequenced in a study of T cell changes during pregnancy in multiple sclerosis. Clones were read by immunoSEQ multiplex PCR, and TCRdb kept only the in-frame ones, dropping some. The table records about 40,000 clones, 89% of them present only once. This sample comprised CD4+ T cells from peripheral blood mononuclear cells, obtained in the first trimester of pregnancy. Receptors originate from a female donor with multiple sclerosis, enrolled in a pregnancy study.

This clone has only one observation. The J gene is TRBJ2-2, the V gene TRBV10-3, with 12 nucleotides matching TRBD2. This CDR3 comprises 21 residues. V shed 0 bases and J 4 bases; nucleotides not matched to a gene: 15. Germline CDR1 is ENHRY and CDR2 is SYGVKD. As DNA, the CDR3 is TGTGCCATCAGTGAGTCCTTGACTAGCGGGAGATCTGTAGCGGGCACCGGGGAGCTGTTTTTT. Protein sequence: CAISESLTSGRSVAGTGELFF.

The V gene is TRBV29-1, the J gene TRBJ2-1; TRBD2 aligns across 11 bases. The CDR3 runs 15 residues. CDR1 and CDR2 from the germline V gene are SQVTM and ANQGSEA. V lost 3 bases to trimming and J lost 7 bases; unmatched junction nucleotides: 8. As DNA, the CDR3 is TGCAGCGTTGAGTTCGTAGCGGGAGGGCCTAATGAGCAGTTCTTC. Translated, it gives CSVEFVAGGPNEQFF.

The chain is built from TRBV7-2 and TRBJ2-2; 11 bases fit TRBD2. The V and J ends lost 1 base and 8 bases, in that order; junction bases with no gene match: 3. Germline values: CDR1 SGHTA, CDR2 FQGNSA. The CDR3 covers 15 residues. The CDR3 region has the DNA TGTGCCAGCAGCTTAGAACTAGCGGGAGTGGGGGAGCTGTTTTTT. Its protein is CASSLELAGVGELFF.

V gene TRBV6-4 combines with J gene TRBJ1-2; D is perhaps TRBD1 (6 bases). Per germline, CDR1 MRHNA and CDR2 SNTAGT. Trimming took off 6 bases at V and 5 bases at J, with 19 bases between the two ends. CDR3 length: 15 residues. The chain's CDR3 is CASRHKTGSSYGYTF. The CDR3 DNA follows: TGTGCCAGCAGACATAAGACAGGTTCTTCGTATGGCTACACCTTC.

The rearrangement links TRBV5-1 to TRBJ1-3; D is ambiguous. V was cut by 1 base and J by 1 base, with 9 bases left in between. Germline assignment: CDR1 SGHRS and CDR2 YFSETQ. CDR3 length: 15 residues. The CDR3 DNA is TGCGCCAGCAGCTTGAAGACAAGGTCTGGAAACACCATATATTTT. Translating gives CASSLKTRSGNTIYF.

The genes are TRBV5-8 and TRBJ2-7; 9 nucleotides align to TRBD1. The germline CDR1 and CDR2 sequences are SGHTS and YDEGEE. The ends lost 0 bases at V and 4 bases at J; junction bases unmatched: 2. The CDR3 has 14 residues. CDR3 protein: CASSLGDRAYEQYF. The CDR3, as DNA: TGTGCCAGCAGCTTGGGGGACAGGGCGTACGAGCAGTACTTC.

The gene calls are TRBV5-6 and TRBJ1-4; 9 bases match TRBD1. The CDR3 has 15 residues. CDR1 and CDR2 from the germline V gene are SGHDT and YYEEEE. After removal of 0 bases from V and 10 bases from J, the junction contained 7 bases not matched to a gene. The CDR3 protein is CASSLGDRGLGKLFF. The CDR3 bases are TGTGCCAGCAGCTTGGGTGACAGGGGGTTAGGAAAACTGTTTTTT.

This chain uses TRBV30 with TRBJ2-7; perhaps TRBD2 as D (5 bases). The CDR3 sequence is 15 residues long. Germline loops: CDR1 GTSNPN, CDR2 SVGIG (reference sequence). Trimming pared 5 bases from V and 4 bases from J, leaving 21 bases between. The DNA for the CDR3 is TGTGCCTGGCCCCCCCCCAAGCGGAGGTTGTACGAGCAGTACTTC. The encoded protein is CAWPPPKRRLYEQYF.

This clone rates as medium-sized (0.01 to 0.1%). This sequence joins TRBV11-2 and TRBJ1-1; no clear D gene. Germline V gene lookup returns CDR1 SGHAT and CDR2 FQNNGV. CDR3 length: 13 residues. V lost 6 bases and J lost 0, with 8 bases in between. CDR3: CASRTEMNTEAFF. The CDR3 DNA is TGTGCCAGCAGAACAGAGATGAACACTGAAGCTTTCTTT. The complete variable domain, with remaining parts taken from reference TRBV11-2 and TRBJ1-1, reads EAGVAQSPRYKIIEKRQSVAFWCNPISGHATLYWYQQILGQGPKLLIQFQNNGVVDDSQLPKDRFSAERLKGVDSTLKIQPAKLEDSAVYLCASRTEMNTEAFFGQGTRLTVV.

The V and J genes are TRBV7-9 and TRBJ1-5; 7 bases agree with TRBD1. Per germline, CDR1 SEHNR and CDR2 FQNEAQ (reference sequence). V was clipped by 8 bases and J by 5 bases; unmatched bases: 6. This CDR3 contains 13 residues. CDR3 nucleotides: TGTGCCAGCTGTCAGGGGGGAGATCAGCCCCAGCATTTT. Translated: CASCQGGDQPQHF. The complete variable domain, with remaining parts taken from reference TRBV7-9 and TRBJ1-5, reads DTGVSQNPRHKITKRGQNVTFRCDPISEHNRLYWYRQTLGQGPEFLTYFQNEAQLEKSRLLSDRFSAERPKGSFSTLEIQRTEQGDSAMYLCASCQGGDQPQHFGDGTRLSIL.

The rearrangement links TRBV19 to TRBJ2-1; the match to TRBD2 covers 10 bases. V gave up 7 bases and J gave up 5 bases; unmatched junction bases: 8. CDR1 LNHDA and CDR2 SQIVND come from the germline V gene (reference sequence). The CDR3 is 15 amino acids. The CDR3 loop reads CASTLAGEQNNEQFF. As DNA, the CDR3 is TGTGCCAGTACCCTAGCGGGGGAGCAAAACAATGAGCAGTTCTTC.

The chain employs TRBV20-1 and TRBJ1-1; D gene uncertain. CDR3 length equals 11 residues. V lost 5 bases and J 6 bases, leaving 10 bases between the germline ends. Germline CDR1 and CDR2: DFQATT and SNEGSKA (reference sequence). This CDR3 reads CSAPLNAEAFF. In DNA, the CDR3 is TGCAGTGCTCCTCTAAATGCTGAAGCTTTCTTT.

This clone showed up just once. The V call is TRBV19, the J call TRBJ2-7; 9 bases fit TRBD2. Germline CDR1 reads LNHDA; CDR2 reads SQIVND (reference sequence). V shed 5 bases and J 4 bases; nucleotides not matched to a gene: 9. The CDR3 length is 15 residues. The chain's CDR3 is CASSERGANLYEQYF. The CDR3 DNA sequence: TGTGCCAGTAGTGAGCGGGGGGCGAATCTTTACGAGCAGTACTTC.

The chain links TRBV30 to TRBJ2-1; D is possibly TRBD1 (6 bases). V dropped 4 bases and J dropped 4 bases, with 20 bases sitting between them. Germline values: CDR1 GTSNPN, CDR2 SVGIG (reference sequence). This CDR3 comprises 16 residues. This CDR3 reads CAWKMGYWDKYNEQFF. CDR3 coding DNA: TGTGCCTGGAAGATGGGTTATTGGGACAAATACAATGAGCAGTTCTTC.

The chain couples TRBV19 to TRBJ2-7, with TRBD2 identical over 7 bases. V lost 6 bases, J lost 7 bases, and 21 bases stayed unmatched. This CDR3 spans 17 amino acids. Germline V gives CDR1 LNHDA, CDR2 SQIVND (reference sequence). The DNA for the CDR3 is TGTGCCAGTAGGCCCGGGGCAGGGAGGGTGAAGCCGGGAGAGCAGTACTTC. Protein product: CASRPGAGRVKPGEQYF.

This clone was recorded only once. The chain combines TRBV28 with TRBJ1-2; D remains ambiguous. Germline-derived CDR1 and CDR2 are MDHEN and SYDVKM. This CDR3 spans 12 amino acids. V lost 3 bases and J 2 bases, leaving 4 bases between the germline ends. In DNA form, the CDR3 reads TGTGCCAGCAGTTTCGGGAACTATGGCTACACCTTC. Encoded protein: CASSFGNYGYTF.

The V gene is TRBV10-3, the J gene TRBJ1-2; possible D gene TRBD1, 6 bases. This CDR3 contains 14 residues. Deletions cut 4 bases from V and 7 bases from J, with 16 bases between. Per germline, CDR1 ENHRY and CDR2 SYGVKD. The CDR3 region is CAISVTRGSTGYTF. The CDR3, as DNA: TGTGCCATCAGTGTGACCAGGGGAAGCACTGGCTACACCTTC.

V usage is TRBV4-3 and J usage is TRBJ1-4, with D unclear. This CDR3 is 17 amino acids long. V lost 1 base, J lost 7 bases, and 19 bases lay in between. The germline V gene has CDR1 LGHNA and CDR2 YSLEER. The CDR3 nucleotides read TGCGCCAGCAGCCAAGGTGTACGCAGTGCCCCGGGTGAAAAACTGTTTTTT. Translating gives CASSQGVRSAPGEKLFF.

V is TRBV28 and J is TRBJ2-5; the D gene is possibly TRBD2 (6 bases). Between the trimmed V and J ends, which lost 2 bases and 5 bases, there was a span of 9 bases. The CDR3 runs 13 residues. Per germline, CDR1 MDHEN and CDR2 SYDVKM. CDR3 coding DNA: TGTGCCAGCAGTTTAGCGGAGGGGGAGACCCAGTACTTC. Protein: CASSLAEGETQYF.

The V and J genes are TRBV6-1 and TRBJ2-7; D gene ambiguous. Germline-derived CDR1 and CDR2 are MNHNS and SASEGT. This CDR3 contains 11 residues. V was shortened by 2 bases and J by 6 bases, with 5 bases between the two germline ends. The CDR3 DNA is TGTGCCAGCAGTGAATATGTCGAGCAGTACTTC. Its protein product is CASSEYVEQYF.

This sequence joins TRBV18 and TRBJ2-1, with 9 bases matching TRBD2. The CDR3 loop spans 16 amino acids. The V and J ends lost 0 bases and 3 bases, in that order; junction bases with no gene match: 3. Looked up from germline, CDR1 is KGHSH and CDR2 is LQKENI. Here the CDR3 DNA reads TGTGCCAGCTCACCACCTTCTAGCGGGAACTACAATGAGCAGTTCTTC. It yields the protein CASSPPSSGNYNEQFF.

The chain links TRBV5-3 to TRBJ2-1; 11 bases line up with TRBD2. TRBV5-3 is an ORF; its function is uncertain. V was clipped by 0 bases and J by 0 bases; unmatched bases: 2. This CDR3 region has 17 residues. The CDR3 DNA reads as TGTGCCAGAAGCTTGGAACTAGCGGGGGACTCCTACAATGAGCAGTTCTTC. Protein: CARSLELAGDSYNEQFF.

The chain combines TRBV6-1 with TRBJ2-1; 11 bases are shared with TRBD2. This CDR3 has 14 amino acids. Germline values: CDR1 MNHNS, CDR2 SASEGT. V dropped 5 bases and J dropped 11; count of bases not matched to a gene: 8. CDR3 bases: TGTGCCAGCAGTTCGGGACTAGCGGAGCCAAAGCAGTTCTTC. Translation gives CASSSGLAEPKQFF.

This clone was detected only once. This chain's CDR3 is CAILGTDTQYF. Written as DNA, the CDR3 is TGTGCCATCCTCGGCACAGATACGCAGTATTTT. This rearrangement joins TRBV10-3 to TRBJ2-3; no definite D call. The V end was cut by 8 bases, the J end by 1 base, with 4 bases between. Per germline, CDR1 ENHRY and CDR2 SYGVKD. The CDR3 loop spans 11 amino acids.

This clone occurred a few times. This sequence joins TRBV19 and TRBJ1-5; tentative D call: TRBD1 (5 bases). The CDR3 totals 15 residues. Trimming left V 10 bases short and J 3 bases short, with 19 bases between. Germline lookup yields CDR1 LNHDA and CDR2 SQIVND (reference sequence). Here the CDR3 DNA reads TGTGCCACTAAACCCCCAGACAGTCCCAATCAGCCCCAGCATTTT. It yields the protein CATKPPDSPNQPQHF.